This TCR beta chain is drawn from a study of response to subunit inactivated influenza vaccine. One entry per CDR3 protein, called by TCRdb with MiXCR from the RT-PCR reads. The data contain about 530,000 distinct CDR3 sequences, around 11% of them seen just once; the ten biggest clones take up more than 8.5%. The J segment lost 4 bases and the V segment lost 6 bases, leaving 9 bases of the junction unmatched. The CDR3 contains 16 residues. Per germline, CDR1 ENHRY and CDR2 SYGVKD. Whole-study findings and limits: Few new T cells, the authors suggested, are recruited by each seasonal influenza vaccination.

Concerning this clonotype itself: As yet, its antigen is unknown.

The clonotype originates from a man aged 50-60 years who received an inactivated influenza vaccine. This sample comprised PBMCs from blood, obtained on the day of vaccination. The chain links TRBV10-3 to TRBJ2-2; 9 bases match TRBD1. CDR3 bases: TGTGCCATCAGGCCAAACAGGGGGCCTACCACCGGGGAGCTGTTTTTT. It translates to CAIRPNRGPTTGELFF.